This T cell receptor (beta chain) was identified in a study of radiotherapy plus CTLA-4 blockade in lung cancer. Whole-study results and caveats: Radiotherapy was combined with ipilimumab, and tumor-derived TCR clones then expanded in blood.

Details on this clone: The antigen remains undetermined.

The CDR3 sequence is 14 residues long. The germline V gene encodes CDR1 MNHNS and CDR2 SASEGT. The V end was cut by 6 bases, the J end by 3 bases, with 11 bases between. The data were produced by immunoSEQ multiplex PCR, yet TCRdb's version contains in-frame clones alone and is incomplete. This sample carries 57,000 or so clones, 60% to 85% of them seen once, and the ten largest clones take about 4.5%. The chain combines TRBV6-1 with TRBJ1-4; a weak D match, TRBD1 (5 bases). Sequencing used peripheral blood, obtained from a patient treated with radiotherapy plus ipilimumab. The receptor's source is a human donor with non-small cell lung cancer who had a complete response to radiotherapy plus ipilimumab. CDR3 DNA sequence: TGTGCCAGCAGGGGGCTTGAAGCTAATGAAAAACTGTTTTTT. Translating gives CASRGLEANEKLFF.